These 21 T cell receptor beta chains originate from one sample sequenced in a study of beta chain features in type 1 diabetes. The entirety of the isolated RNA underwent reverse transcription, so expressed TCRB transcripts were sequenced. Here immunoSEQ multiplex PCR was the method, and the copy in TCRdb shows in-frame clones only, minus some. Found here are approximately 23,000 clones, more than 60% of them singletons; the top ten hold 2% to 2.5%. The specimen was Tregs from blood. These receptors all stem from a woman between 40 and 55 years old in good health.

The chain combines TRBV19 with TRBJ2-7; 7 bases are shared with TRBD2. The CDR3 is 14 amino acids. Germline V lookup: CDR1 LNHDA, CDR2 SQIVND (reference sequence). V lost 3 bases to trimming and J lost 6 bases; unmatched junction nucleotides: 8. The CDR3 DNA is TGTGCCAGTAGTATCGGGGGGTCGTCTCTCGAGCAGTACTTC. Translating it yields CASSIGGSSLEQYF.

The CDR3 sequence is CASSPGEAAMYQPQHF. For the CDR3, the DNA is TGTGCCAGCTCACCAGGGGAGGCGGCAATGTATCAGCCCCAGCATTTT. The chain is built from TRBV18 and TRBJ1-5, with unresolved D. With 2 bases removed from V and 5 bases from J, the gap between germline ends came to 16 bases. Germline V gives CDR1 KGHSH, CDR2 LQKENI. This CDR3 region has 16 residues.

CDR3 nucleotide sequence: TGTGCCAGCAGCGCTAGCGGTCGGTCCTACAATGAGCAGTTCTTC. This codes for CASSASGRSYNEQFF. J is TRBJ2-1 and V is TRBV11-2; TRBD2 matches 7 bases. V dropped 5 bases and J dropped 1; count of bases not matched to a gene: 5. Germline V CDR1 and CDR2: SGHAT, FQNNGV. The CDR3 runs to 15 residues.

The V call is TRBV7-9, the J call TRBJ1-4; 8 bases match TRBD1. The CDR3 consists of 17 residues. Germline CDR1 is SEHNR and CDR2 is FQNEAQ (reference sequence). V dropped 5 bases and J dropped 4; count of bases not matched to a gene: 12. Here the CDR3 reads CASSQGRRGRNNEKLFF. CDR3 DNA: TGTGCCAGCAGCCAGGGGCGCAGGGGGCGTAATAATGAAAAACTGTTTTTT.

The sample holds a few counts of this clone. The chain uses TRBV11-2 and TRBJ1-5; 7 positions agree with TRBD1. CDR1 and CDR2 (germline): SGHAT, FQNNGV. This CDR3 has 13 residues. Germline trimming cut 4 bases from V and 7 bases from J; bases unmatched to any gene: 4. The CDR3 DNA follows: TGTGCCAGCAGCTCTGGACAGGAACAGCCCCAGCATTTT. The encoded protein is CASSSGQEQPQHF.

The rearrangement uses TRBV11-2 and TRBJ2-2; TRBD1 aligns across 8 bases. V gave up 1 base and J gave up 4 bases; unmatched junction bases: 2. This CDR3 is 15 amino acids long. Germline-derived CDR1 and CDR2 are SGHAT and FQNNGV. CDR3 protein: CASSLVQGGTGELFF. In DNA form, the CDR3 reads TGTGCCAGCAGCTTAGTACAGGGGGGCACCGGGGAGCTGTTTTTT.

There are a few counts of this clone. The CDR3 nucleotides are TGTGCCAGCAGCTTGTACAGGGTACGAGCTTTCTTT. As protein: CASSLYRVRAFF. V usage is TRBV5-6 and J usage is TRBJ1-1; a weak D match, TRBD1 (6 bases). CDR1 is SGHDT, CDR2 YYEEEE, per germline. V dropped 1 base and J dropped 10 bases, with 11 bases sitting between them. The CDR3 extends over 12 amino acids.

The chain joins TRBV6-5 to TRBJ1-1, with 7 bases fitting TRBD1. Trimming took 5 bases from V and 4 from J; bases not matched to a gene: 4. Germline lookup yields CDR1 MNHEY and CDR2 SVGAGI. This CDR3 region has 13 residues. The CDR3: CASSAQGGTEAFF. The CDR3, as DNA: TGTGCCAGCAGTGCCCAGGGGGGCACTGAAGCTTTCTTT.

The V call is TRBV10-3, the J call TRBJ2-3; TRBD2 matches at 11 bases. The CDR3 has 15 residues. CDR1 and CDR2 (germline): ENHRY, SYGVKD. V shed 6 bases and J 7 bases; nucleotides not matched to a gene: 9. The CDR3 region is CAISETSGARNTQYF. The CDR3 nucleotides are TGTGCCATCAGCGAGACTAGCGGGGCACGAAATACGCAGTATTTT.

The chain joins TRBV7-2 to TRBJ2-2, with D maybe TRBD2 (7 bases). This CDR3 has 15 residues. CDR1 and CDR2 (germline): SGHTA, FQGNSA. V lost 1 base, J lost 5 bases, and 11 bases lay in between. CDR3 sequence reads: CASSLGGGGTGELFF. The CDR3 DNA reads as TGTGCCAGCAGCTTAGGCGGGGGCGGTACCGGGGAGCTGTTTTTT.

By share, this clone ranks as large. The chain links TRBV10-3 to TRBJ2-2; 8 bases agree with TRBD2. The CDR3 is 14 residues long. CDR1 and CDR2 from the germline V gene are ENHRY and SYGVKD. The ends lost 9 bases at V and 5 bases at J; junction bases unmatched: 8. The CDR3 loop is CAILIAGGTGELFF. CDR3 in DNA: TGTGCCATTCTAATTGCGGGGGGAACCGGGGAGCTGTTTTTT.

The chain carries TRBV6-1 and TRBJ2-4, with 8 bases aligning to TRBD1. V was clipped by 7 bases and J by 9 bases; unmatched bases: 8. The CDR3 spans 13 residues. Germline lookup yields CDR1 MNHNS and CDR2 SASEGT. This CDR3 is CASKMDRAGIQYF. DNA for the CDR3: TGTGCCAGCAAAATGGACAGGGCCGGCATTCAGTACTTC.

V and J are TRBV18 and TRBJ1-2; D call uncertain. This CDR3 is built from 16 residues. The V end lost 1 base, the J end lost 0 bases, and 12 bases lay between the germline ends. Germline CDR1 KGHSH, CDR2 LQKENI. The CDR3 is CASSPLSGDANYGYTF. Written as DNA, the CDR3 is TGTGCCAGCTCACCACTCAGTGGAGACGCTAACTATGGCTACACCTTC. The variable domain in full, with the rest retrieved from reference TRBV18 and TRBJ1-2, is NAGVMQNPRHLVRRRGQEARLRCSPMKGHSHVYWYRQLPEEGLKFMVYLQKENIIDESGMPKERFSAEFPKEGPSILRIQQVVRGDSAAYFCASSPLSGDANYGYTFGSGTRLTVV.

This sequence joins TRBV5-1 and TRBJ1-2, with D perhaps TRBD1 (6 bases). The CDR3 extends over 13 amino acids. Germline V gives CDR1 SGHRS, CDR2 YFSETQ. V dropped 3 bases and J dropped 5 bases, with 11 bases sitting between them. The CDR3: CASSSEDSYGYTF. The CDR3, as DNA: TGCGCCAGCAGCTCTGAGGACAGTTATGGCTACACCTTC.

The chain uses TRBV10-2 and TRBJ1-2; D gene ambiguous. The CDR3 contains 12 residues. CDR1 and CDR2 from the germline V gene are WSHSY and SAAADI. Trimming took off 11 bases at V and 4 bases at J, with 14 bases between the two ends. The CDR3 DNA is TGCGCCGTCTCATTCAGAGGCTATGGCTACACCTTC. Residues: CAVSFRGYGYTF.

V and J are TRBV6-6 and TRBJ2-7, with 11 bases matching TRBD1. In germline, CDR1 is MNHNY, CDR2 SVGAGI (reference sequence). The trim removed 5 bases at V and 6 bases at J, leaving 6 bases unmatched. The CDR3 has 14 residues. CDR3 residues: CASSTGQGVGEQYF. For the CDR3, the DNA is TGTGCCAGCAGTACGGGACAGGGGGTAGGCGAGCAGTACTTC.

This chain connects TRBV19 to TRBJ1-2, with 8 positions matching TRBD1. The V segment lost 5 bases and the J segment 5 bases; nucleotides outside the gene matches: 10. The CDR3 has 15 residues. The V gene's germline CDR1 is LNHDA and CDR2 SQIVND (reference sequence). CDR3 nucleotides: TGTGCCAGTAGTGTCGCTGGACAGGGAAAATATGGCTACACCTTC. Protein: CASSVAGQGKYGYTF.

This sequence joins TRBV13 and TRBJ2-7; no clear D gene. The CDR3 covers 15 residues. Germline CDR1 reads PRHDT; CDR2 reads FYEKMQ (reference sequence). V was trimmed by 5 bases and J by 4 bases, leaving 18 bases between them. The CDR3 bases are TGTGCCAGCAGCCCCCGCGTCGGCATCGGGTACGAGCAGTACTTC. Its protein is CASSPRVGIGYEQYF. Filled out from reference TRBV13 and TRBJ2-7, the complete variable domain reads AAGVIQSPRHLIKEKRETATLKCYPIPRHDTVYWYQQGPGQDPQFLISFYEKMQSDKGSIPDRFSAQQFSDYHSELNMSSLELGDSALYFCASSPRVGIGYEQYFGPGTRLTVT.

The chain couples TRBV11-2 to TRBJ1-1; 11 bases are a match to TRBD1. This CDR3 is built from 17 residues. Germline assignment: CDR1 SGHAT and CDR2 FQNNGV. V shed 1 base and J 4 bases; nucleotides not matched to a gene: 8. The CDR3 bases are TGTGCCAGCAGCTTAGTTGTTTTCGGGACAGGGGGCACTGAAGCTTTCTTT. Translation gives CASSLVVFGTGGTEAFF.

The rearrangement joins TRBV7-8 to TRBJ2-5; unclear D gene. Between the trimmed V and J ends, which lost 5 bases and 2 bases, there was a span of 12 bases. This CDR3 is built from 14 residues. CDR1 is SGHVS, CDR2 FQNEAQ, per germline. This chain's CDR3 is CASSLSWAQETQYF. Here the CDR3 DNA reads TGTGCCAGCAGCCTATCCTGGGCTCAAGAGACCCAGTACTTC.

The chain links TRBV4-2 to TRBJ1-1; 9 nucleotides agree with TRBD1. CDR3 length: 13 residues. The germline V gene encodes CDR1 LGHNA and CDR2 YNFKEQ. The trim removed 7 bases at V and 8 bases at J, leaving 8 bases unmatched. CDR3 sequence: CASTIGQGREAFF. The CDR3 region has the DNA TGTGCCAGCACCATCGGACAGGGGAGGGAAGCTTTCTTT.